The clone carrying this T cell receptor (beta chain) was detected a few times. Its antigen is still unknown. The data were obtained in a study of human T cells and chemical hapten exposure. Study-wide background: Donors were sensitized with 2% DPC on the upper inner arm. Upper-back patches of 0.01% DPC were read at 6 days. General observations from the study: TCRs exceeding 1 in 1000 frequency stayed unchanged with DPC sensitization.

CDR3 length equals 14 residues. Germline V gene data show CDR1 as SGHRS and CDR2 as YFSETQ. With V trimmed by 4 bases and J by 3 bases, 3 bases remained unmatched. As to time point: patch test 1, 2 weeks after DPC sensitization. Specified treatment: therapeutic diphenylcyclopropenone sensitization with weekly scalp DPC. Total RNA was extracted from unfractionated whole blood. Under the authors' procedure: Individual samples carried between roughly 23,224 and 690,600 TCRs, with approximately 100,000 as the median. TCRdb redid the calling of the RACE reads with MiXCR, one entry per CDR3 protein. These V and J calls are TCRdb output, not the study's own analysis. This sample has tens of thousands of distinct CDR3 sequences; more than 9.5% occur once, and the top ten carry under 2%.

This sequence was found in a woman aged 40 to 50 with alopecia areata. Some clones in this sample may be carry-over from other donors' samples. The sequencing here drew on whole blood, taken in connection with sensitization to the hapten diphenylcyclopropenone (DPC). This sequence joins TRBV5-1 and TRBJ1-2, with 10 bases aligning to TRBD1. The CDR3 sequence is CASSLDRGDYGYTF. In DNA, the CDR3 is TGCGCCAGCAGCCTGGACAGGGGGGACTATGGCTACACCTTC.